This TCR beta chain was sequenced in a study of glioma-infiltrating T cells. The iRepertoire nested amplicon-rescue multiplex PCR amplified TCR alpha and beta CDR3s from RNA. Tissue mRNA or PBMC total RNA, 100-400 ng, went into one-step reverse transcription and amplification. TCRdb ran MiXCR on the multiplex PCR reads and lists one entry per CDR3 protein. Of some 150,000 distinct CDR3 sequences in the sample, about 39% were seen once. This CDR3 is 14 amino acids long. Germline V gene data show CDR1 as DFQATT and CDR2 as SNEGSKA (reference sequence). Trimming took 6 bases from V and 0 from J, leaving 15 bases between them. General study results and limits: Only very few CDR3 sequences appeared in both tissue and blood. Above-expected tissue-blood divergence occurred in all gliomas, most in low-grade ones.

At least ten counts were recorded for this clonotype. Antigen specificity is unknown. Sequencing input: glioma tissue, nonneoplastic brain tissue, or PBMCs (not recorded which). This chain joins TRBV20-1 and TRBJ2-7; possible D gene TRBD1, 6 bases. The receptor's source is a human donor with low-grade glioma or glioblastoma, undergoing nonglioma brain surgery, or in good health (not recorded which). The CDR3 is CSAPQDRNSYEQYF. CDR3 sequence (DNA): TGCAGTGCCCCCCAGGACAGAAACTCCTACGAGCAGTACTTC.